This paragraph reports one T cell receptor beta chain. CDR3 length equals 14 residues. CDR1 MDHEN and CDR2 SYDVKM come from the germline V gene. V was cut by 7 bases and J by 4 bases, with 16 bases left in between. This sample stems from a study of blood T cell repertoires in COVID-19. Study-wide background: Material from acute and convalescent COVID-19 was sourced from the United States, Italy and Spain. Sample material is recorded as cDNA or gDNA derived from T cells, B-cell-depleted T cells, or PBMCs.

Original processing notes: Reference gene primer amplification gave estimated nucleated cell counts. Only in-frame clones appear in the TCRdb table, and some are missing; sequencing was by immunoSEQ multiplex PCR. V, J and clone size were drawn from that table, and D and trimming were deduced from the DNA. The data show 65,000 to 70,000 clones, with roughly 73% seen just once and roughly 6.3% held by the top ten. J is TRBJ1-2 and V is TRBV28; D is possibly TRBD1 (6 bases). Sequenced sample: peripheral blood. This clonotype was sampled from a woman aged 60 to 75 with acute or convalescent COVID-19. CDR3 sequence: CASTPRTAIYGYTF. CDR3 DNA: TGTGCCAGCACCCCGAGGACAGCCATCTATGGCTACACCTTC.